This TCR beta chain is drawn from a study of cytomegalovirus exposure and HLA in healthy donors. Study details: From donors who were HLA-typed, an early data release held approximately 80 million unique TCRs. Whole-study results and caveats: A missense variant in DCLRE1C was later tied to TCR beta V- and J-gene trimming. Listed as cytomegalovirus-associated were about 160 TCR beta chains.

Of note for this clone: No antigen is known for it.

Use of 60 Vbeta and 13 Jbeta primers characterized the PCR. Using immunoSEQ multiplex PCR, the repertoire was profiled, and TCRdb retains in-frame clones only, with some absent. Counted here are approximately 150,000 clones, 65% to 70% occurring once; the ten biggest clones make up 4% to 5.5%. The sequencing sample was made of PBMCs. This sequence was found in a woman younger than 30 in good health and CMV-seropositive.

The CDR3 DNA sequence: TGTGCCAGCAGTTTTTCGGGAGATACGCAGTATTTT. This encodes CASSFSGDTQYF. The chain recombines TRBV27 with TRBJ2-3; no definite D call. The germline V gene has CDR1 MNHEY and CDR2 SMNVEV (reference sequence). The CDR3 length is 12 residues. Between the trimmed V and J ends, which lost 3 bases and 5 bases, there was a span of 6 bases.